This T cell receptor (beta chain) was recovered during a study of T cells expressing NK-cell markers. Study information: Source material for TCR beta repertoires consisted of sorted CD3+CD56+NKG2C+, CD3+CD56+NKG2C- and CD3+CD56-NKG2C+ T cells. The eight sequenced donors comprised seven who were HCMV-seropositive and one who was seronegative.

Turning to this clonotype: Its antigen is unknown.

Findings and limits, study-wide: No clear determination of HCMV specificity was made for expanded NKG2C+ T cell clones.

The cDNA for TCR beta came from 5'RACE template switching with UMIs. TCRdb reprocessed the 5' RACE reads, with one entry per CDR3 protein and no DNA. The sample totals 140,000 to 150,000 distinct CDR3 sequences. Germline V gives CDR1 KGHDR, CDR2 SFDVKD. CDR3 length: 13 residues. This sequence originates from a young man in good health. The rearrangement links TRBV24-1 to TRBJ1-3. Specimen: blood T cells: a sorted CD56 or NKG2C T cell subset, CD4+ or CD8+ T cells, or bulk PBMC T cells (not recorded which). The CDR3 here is CATPGIYGNTIYF.